This record looks at one TCR beta chain sequence and its context. The antigen is unknown. This clone may be a read error of a much larger clone one base away. iRepertoire HTBI primers and Arm-PCR of CDR3 regions built TCR beta libraries. TCRdb re-called the multiplex PCR reads with MiXCR, one entry per CDR3 protein. The table shows under 500,000 distinct CDR3 sequences, with less than 20% occurring only once. These data originate in a study of regulatory T cells in long-lasting Graves disease. Across the whole study: Graves' patients (newly diagnosed) had been on antithyroid drugs under 3 months. Points from the study as a whole: Among samples with persistent disease, TRBV28, TRBJ1-2 and TRBJ2-5 were favored.

The CDR3 covers 16 residues. Trimming left V 4 bases short and J 3 bases short, with 15 bases between. Time point reported: newly diagnosed GD, antithyroid drugs for less than 3 months. After RNA was extracted from PBMCs, the TCR library was made from it. This sample was shared with a second study, whose subject was T cells in Graves' hyperthyroidism and ophthalmopathy. From that paper: Investigators excluded patients with uncontrolled infection, other autoimmune disease, pregnancy or lactation. In the first-round RT-PCR of the TCR CDR3, the HTBI primer set was used.

The chain is built from TRBV12-3 or TRBV12-4 and TRBJ2-2; D ambiguous. The TCR originated in a woman aged 30 to 39 with Graves disease. The input for sequencing was peripheral blood mononuclear cells (PBMCs), taken at new diagnosis, from a patient treated with antithyroid drugs. The CDR3 reads CASSSRREVDTGELFF. CDR3 bases: TGTGCCAGCAGTTCTCGCAGAGAGGTCGACACCGGGGAGCTGTTTTTT.